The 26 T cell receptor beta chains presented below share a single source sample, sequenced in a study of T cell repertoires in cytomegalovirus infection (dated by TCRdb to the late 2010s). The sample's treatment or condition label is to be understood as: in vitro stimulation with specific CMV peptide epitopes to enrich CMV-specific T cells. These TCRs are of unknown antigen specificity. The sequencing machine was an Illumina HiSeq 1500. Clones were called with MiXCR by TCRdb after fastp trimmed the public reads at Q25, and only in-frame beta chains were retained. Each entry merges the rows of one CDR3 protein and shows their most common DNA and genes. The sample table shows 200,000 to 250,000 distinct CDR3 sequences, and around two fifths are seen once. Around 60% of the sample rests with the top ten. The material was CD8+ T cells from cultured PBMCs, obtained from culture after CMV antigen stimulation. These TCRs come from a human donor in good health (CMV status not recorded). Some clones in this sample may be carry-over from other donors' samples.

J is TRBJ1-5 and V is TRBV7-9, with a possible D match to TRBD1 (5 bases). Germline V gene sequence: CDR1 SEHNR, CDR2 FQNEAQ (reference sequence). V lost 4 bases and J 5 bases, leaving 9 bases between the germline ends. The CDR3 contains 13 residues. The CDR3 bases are TGTGCCAGCAGCTCGAGGGGAGATCAGCCCCAGCATTTT. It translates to CASSSRGDQPQHF.

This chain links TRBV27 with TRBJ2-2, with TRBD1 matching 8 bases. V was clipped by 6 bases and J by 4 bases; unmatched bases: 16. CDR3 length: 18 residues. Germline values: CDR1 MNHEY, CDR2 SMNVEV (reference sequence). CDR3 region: CASSRVPGQEAGTGELFF. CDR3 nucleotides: TGTGCCAGCAGCCGTGTCCCGGGACAGGAGGCGGGCACCGGGGAGCTGTTTTTT.

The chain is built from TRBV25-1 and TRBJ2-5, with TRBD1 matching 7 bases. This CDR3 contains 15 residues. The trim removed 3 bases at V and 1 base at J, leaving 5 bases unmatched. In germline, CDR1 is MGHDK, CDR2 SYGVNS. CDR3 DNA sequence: TGTGCCAGCAGTGAGTACGGACAGGCCCAAGAGACCCAGTACTTC. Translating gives CASSEYGQAQETQYF.

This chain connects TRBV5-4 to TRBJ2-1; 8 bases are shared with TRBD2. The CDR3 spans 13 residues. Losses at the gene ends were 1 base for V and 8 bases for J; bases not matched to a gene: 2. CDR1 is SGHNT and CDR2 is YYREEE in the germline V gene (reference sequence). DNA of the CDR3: TGTGCCAGCAGCTTGCGGGAGGGGGATGAGCAGTTCTTC. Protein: CASSLREGDEQFF.

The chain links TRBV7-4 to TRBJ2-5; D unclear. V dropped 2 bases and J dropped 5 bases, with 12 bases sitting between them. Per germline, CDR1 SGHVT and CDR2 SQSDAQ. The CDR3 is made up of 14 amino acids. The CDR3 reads CASSLPTRSETQYF. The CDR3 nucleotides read TGTGCCAGCAGCTTACCCACACGGAGTGAGACCCAGTACTTC. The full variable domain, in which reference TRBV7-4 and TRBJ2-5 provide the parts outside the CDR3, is GAGVSQSPRYKVAKRGRDVALRCDSISGHVTLYWYRQTLGQGSEVLTYSQSDAQRDKSGRPSGRFSAERPERSVSTLKIQRTEQGDSAVYLCASSLPTRSETQYFGPGTRLLVL.

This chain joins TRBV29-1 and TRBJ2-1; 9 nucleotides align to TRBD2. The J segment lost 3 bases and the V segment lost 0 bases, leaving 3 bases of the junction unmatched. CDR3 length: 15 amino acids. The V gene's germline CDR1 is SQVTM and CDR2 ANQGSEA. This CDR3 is CSVEDQLAGYNEQFF. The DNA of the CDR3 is TGCAGCGTTGAAGATCAACTAGCGGGCTACAATGAGCAGTTCTTC.

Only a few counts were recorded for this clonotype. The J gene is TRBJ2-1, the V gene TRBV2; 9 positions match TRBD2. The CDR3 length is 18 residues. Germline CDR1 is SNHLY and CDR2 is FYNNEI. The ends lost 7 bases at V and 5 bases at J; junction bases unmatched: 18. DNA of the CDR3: TGTGCCAGCATGGGGGGGCAGGGTAGCGGGAGTGTGAACAATGAGCAGTTCTTC. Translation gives CASMGGQGSGSVNNEQFF. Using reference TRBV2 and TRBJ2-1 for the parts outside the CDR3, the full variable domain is EPEVTQTPSHQVTQMGQEVILRCVPISNHLYFYWYRQILGQKVEFLVSFYNNEISEKSEIFDDQFSVERPDGSNFTLKIRSTKLEDSAMYFCASMGGQGSGSVNNEQFFGPGTRLTVL.

CDR3 bases: TGTGCCAGCAGCACAGGACTAGCGGGGGAGGGGCAGTTCTTC. Translated, it gives CASSTGLAGEGQFF. The chain is built from TRBV7-9 and TRBJ2-1, with 13 bases lining up with TRBD2. The length of the CDR3 is 14 residues. Per the germline V gene, CDR1 is SEHNR and CDR2 is FQNEAQ (reference sequence). J lost 12 bases, V lost 5 bases, and 7 bases had no gene match.

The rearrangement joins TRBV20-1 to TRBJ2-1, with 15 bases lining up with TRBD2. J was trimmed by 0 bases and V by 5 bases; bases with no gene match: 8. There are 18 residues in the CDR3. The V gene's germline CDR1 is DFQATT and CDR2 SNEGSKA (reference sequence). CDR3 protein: CSARTSGRARSSYNEQFF. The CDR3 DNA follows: TGCAGTGCTCGGACTAGCGGGAGGGCCCGGAGCTCCTACAATGAGCAGTTCTTC.

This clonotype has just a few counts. Here the CDR3 DNA reads TGTGCCAGCAGTTACGTACACTCCTCTCGGAAAAACATTCAGTACTTC. Its protein product is CASSYVHSSRKNIQYF. V and J are TRBV6-2 or TRBV6-3 and TRBJ2-4; D unclear. V was cut by 2 bases and J by 4 bases, with 15 bases left in between. Germline lookup yields CDR1 MNHEY and CDR2 SVGEGT. This CDR3 contains 16 residues.

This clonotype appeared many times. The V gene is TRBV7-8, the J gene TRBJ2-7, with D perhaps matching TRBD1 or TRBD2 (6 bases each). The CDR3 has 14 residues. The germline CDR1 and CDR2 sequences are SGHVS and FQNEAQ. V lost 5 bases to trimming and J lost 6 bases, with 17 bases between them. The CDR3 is CASSRAGGRGEQYF. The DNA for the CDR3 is TGTGCCAGCAGCCGGGCCGGGGGCAGGGGCGAGCAGTACTTC.

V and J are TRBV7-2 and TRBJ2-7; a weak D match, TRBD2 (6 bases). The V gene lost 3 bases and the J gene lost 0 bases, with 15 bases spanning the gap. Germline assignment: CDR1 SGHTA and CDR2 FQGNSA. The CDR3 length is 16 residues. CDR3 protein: CASSLLEAGSSYEQYF. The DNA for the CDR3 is TGTGCCAGCAGCTTGTTAGAGGCGGGGAGCTCCTACGAGCAGTACTTC. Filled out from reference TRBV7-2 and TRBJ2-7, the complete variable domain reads GAGVSQSPSNKVTEKGKDVELRCDPISGHTALYWYRQSLGQGLEFLIYFQGNSAPDKSGLPSDRFSAERTGGSVSTLTIQRTQQEDSAVYLCASSLLEAGSSYEQYFGPGTRLTVT.

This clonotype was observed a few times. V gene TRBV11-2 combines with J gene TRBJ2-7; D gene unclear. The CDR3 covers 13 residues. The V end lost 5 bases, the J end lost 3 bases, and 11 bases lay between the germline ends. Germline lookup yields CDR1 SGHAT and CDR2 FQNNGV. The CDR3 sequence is CASSPTRLYEQYF. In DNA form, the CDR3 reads TGTGCCAGCAGCCCTACAAGACTCTACGAGCAGTACTTC.

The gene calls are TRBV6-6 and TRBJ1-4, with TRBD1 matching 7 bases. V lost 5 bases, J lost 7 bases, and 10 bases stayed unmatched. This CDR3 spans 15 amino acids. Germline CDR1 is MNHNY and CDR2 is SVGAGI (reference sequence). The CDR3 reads CASSPTQGVGEKLFF. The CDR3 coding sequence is TGTGCCAGCAGTCCGACTCAGGGGGTGGGTGAAAAACTGTTTTTT.

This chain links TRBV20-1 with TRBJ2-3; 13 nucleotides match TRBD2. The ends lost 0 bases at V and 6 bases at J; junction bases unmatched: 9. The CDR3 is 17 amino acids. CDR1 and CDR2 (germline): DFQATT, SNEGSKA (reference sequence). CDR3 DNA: TGCAGTGCTAGAGATCCGGGACTAGCGGGAATCTGGGATACGCAGTATTTT. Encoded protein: CSARDPGLAGIWDTQYF.

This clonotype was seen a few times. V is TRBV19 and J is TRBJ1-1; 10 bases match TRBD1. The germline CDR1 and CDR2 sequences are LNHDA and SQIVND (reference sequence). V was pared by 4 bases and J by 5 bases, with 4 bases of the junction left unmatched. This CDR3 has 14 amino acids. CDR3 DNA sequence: TGTGCCAGTAGTACACCGGGACAGGGGACTGAAGCTTTCTTT. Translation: CASSTPGQGTEAFF.

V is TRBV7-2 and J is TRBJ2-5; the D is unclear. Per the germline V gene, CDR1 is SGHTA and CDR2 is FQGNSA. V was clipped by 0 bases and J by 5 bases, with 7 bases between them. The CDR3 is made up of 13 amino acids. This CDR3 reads CASSLASEETQYF. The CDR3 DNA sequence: TGTGCCAGCAGCTTAGCTAGTGAGGAGACCCAGTACTTC. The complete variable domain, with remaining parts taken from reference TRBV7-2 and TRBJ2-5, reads GAGVSQSPSNKVTEKGKDVELRCDPISGHTALYWYRQSLGQGLEFLIYFQGNSAPDKSGLPSDRFSAERTGGSVSTLTIQRTQQEDSAVYLCASSLASEETQYFGPGTRLLVL.

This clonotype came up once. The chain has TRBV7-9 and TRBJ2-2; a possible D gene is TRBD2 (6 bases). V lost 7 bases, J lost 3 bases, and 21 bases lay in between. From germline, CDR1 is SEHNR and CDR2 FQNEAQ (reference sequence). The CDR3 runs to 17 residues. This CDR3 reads CASTLEIGGGDTGELFF. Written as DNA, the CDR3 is TGTGCCAGCACCCTAGAGATCGGGGGAGGAGACACCGGGGAGCTGTTTTTT.

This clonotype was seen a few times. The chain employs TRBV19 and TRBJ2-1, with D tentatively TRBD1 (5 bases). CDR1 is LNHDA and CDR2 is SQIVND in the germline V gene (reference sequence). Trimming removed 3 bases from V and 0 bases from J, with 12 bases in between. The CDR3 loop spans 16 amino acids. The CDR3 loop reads CASSIETESSYNEQFF. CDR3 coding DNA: TGTGCCAGTAGTATTGAGACAGAGAGCTCCTACAATGAGCAGTTCTTC.

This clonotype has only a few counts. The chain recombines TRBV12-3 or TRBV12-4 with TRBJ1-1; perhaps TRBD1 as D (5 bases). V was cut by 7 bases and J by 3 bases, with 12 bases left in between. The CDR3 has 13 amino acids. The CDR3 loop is CASTPVGDTEAFF. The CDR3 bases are TGTGCCAGCACCCCCGTGGGGGACACTGAAGCTTTCTTT.

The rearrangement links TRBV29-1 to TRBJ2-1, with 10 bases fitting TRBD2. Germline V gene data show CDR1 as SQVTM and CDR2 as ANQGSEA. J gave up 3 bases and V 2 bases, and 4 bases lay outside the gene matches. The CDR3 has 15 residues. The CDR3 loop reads CSVEIPSGSYNEQFF. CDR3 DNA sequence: TGCAGCGTTGAAATCCCTAGCGGGAGCTACAATGAGCAGTTCTTC.

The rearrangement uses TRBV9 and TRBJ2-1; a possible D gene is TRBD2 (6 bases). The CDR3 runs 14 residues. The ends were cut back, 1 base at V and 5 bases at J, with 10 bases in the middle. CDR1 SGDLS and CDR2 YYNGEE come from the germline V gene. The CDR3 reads CASSVLAVHNEQFF. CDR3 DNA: TGTGCCAGCAGCGTATTAGCGGTCCACAATGAGCAGTTCTTC.

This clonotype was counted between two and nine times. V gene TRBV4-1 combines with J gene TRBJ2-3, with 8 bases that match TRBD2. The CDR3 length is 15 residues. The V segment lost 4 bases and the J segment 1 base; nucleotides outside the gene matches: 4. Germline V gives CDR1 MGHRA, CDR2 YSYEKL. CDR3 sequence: CASSLRGARTDTQYF. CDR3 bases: TGCGCCAGCAGCCTGCGGGGGGCCCGCACAGATACGCAGTATTTT.

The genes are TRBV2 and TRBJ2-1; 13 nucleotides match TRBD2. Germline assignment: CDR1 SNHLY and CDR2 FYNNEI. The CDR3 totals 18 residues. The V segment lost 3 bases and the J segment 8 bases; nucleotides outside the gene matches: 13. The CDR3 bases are TGTGCCAGCAGTGAGGCGGGACTAGCGGGGAGGCTCTCGGATGAGCAGTTCTTC. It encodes CASSEAGLAGRLSDEQFF.

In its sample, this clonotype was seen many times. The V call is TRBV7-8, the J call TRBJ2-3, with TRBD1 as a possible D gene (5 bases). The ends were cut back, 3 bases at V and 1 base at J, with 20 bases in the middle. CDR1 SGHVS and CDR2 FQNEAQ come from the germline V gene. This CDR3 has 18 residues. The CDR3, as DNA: TGTGCCAGCAGCTTCGCTCTGTTTGGGGCGGTGGGCACAGATACGCAGTATTTT. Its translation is CASSFALFGAVGTDTQYF.

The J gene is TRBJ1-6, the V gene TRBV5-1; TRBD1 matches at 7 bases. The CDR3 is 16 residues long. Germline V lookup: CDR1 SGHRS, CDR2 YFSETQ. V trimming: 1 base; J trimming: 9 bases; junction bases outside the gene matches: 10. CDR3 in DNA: TGCGCCAGCAGCTTGAGGGGGGGGACAGTGGGTTCACCCCTCCACTTT. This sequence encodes CASSLRGGTVGSPLHF.